A single T cell receptor beta chain is shown here with its context. The target antigen is unknown. J lost 3 bases, V lost 8 bases, and 4 bases had no gene match. This CDR3 is 14 amino acids long. From germline, CDR1 is ENHRY and CDR2 SYGVKD. The data derive from a study of vaccination and CD4 T cells after COVID-19. Cultured CD4+ T-cell DNA underwent Oncomine TCR Beta short-read sequencing. The authors extracted genomic DNA from cultured CD4+ T cells. TCRdb ran MiXCR on the PCR reads and lists one entry per CDR3 protein. The data contain fewer than 15,000 distinct CDR3 sequences, approximately 57% of them singletons. As for treatment: roughly 11-day PBMC culture with coronavirus spike peptide pools or control peptides (ViraFEST assay).

The sample consisted of CD4+ T cells from blood, cultured in vitro. The gene calls are TRBV10-3 and TRBJ1-1; the match to TRBD1 covers 12 bases. The receptor's source is a human donor who had recovered from COVID-19. In DNA form, the CDR3 reads TGTGCCATCCTGGGACAGGGGGCGGACACTGAAGCTTTCTTT. Its protein is CAILGQGADTEAFF.